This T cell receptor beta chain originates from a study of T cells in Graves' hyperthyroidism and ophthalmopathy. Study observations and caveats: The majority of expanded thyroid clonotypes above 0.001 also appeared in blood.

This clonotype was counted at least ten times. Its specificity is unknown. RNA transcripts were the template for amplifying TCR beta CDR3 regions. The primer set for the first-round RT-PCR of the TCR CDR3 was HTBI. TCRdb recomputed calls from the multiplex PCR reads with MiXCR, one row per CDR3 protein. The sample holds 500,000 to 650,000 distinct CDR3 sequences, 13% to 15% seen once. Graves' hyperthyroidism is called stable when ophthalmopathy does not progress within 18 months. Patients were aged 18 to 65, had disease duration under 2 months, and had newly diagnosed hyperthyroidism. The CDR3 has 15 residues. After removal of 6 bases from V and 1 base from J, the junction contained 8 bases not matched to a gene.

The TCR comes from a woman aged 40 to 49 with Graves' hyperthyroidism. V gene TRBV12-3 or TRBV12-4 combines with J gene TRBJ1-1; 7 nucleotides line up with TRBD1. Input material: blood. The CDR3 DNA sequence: TGTGCCAGCAGGGAAACAGGGGACCCGAACACTGAAGCTTTCTTT. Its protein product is CASRETGDPNTEAFF.